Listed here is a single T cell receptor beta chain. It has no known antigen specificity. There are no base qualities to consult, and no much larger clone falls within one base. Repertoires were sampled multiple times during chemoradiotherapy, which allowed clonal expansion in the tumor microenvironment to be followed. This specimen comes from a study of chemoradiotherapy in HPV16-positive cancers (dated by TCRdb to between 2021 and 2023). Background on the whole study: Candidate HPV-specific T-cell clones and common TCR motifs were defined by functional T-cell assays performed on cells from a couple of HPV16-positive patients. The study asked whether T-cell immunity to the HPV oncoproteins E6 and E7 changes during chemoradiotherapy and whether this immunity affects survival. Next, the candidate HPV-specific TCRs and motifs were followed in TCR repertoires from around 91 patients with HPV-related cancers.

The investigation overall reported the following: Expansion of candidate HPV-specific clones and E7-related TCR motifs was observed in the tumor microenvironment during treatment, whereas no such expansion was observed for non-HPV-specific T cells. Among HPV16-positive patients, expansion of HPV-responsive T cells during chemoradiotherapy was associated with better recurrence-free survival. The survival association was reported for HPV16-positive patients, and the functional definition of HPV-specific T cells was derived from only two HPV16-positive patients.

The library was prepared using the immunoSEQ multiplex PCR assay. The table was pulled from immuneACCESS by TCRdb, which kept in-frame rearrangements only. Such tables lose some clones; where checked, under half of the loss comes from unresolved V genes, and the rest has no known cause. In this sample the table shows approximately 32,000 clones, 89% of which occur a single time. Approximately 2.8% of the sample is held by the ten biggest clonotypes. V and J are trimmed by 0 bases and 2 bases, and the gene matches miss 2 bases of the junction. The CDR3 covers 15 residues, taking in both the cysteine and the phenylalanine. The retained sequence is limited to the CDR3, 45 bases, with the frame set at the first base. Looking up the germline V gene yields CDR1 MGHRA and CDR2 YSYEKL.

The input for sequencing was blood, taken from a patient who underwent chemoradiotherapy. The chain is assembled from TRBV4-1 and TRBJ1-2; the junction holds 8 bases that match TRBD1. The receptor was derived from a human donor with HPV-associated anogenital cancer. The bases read TGCGCCAGCAGCCAAGATCAGGGGGCCAACTATGGCTACACCTTC. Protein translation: CASSQDQGANYGYTF.